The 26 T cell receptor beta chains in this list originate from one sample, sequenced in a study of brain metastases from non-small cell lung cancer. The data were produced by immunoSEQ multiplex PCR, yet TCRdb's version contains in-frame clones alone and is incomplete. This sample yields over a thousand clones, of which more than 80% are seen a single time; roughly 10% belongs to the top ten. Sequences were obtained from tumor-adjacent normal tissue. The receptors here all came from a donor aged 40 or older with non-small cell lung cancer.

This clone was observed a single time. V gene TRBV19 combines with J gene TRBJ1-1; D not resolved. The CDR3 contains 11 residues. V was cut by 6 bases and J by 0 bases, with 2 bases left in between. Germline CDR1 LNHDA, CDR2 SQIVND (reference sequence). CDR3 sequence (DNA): TGTGCCAGTAGGCTGAACACTGAAGCTTTCTTT. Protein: CASRLNTEAFF.

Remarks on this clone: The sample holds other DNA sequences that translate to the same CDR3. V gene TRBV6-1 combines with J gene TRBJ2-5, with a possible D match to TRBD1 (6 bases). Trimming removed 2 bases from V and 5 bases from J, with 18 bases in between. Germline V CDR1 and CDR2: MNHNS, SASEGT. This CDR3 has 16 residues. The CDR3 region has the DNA TGTGCCAGCAGTGAAACGGTTTCGAGGGGGATCGAGACCCAGTACTTC. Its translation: CASSETVSRGIETQYF.

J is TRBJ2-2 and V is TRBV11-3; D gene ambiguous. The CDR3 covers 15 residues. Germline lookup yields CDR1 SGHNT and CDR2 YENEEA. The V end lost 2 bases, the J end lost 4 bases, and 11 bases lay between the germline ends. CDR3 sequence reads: CASSLNPQSTGELFF. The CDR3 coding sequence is TGTGCCAGCAGCTTAAATCCCCAGAGCACCGGGGAGCTGTTTTTT.

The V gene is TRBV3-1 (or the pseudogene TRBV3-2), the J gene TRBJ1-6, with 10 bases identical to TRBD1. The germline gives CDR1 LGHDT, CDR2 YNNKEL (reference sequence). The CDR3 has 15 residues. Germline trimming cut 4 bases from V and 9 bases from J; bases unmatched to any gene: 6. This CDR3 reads CASSPETGGGSPLHF. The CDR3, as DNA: TGTGCCAGCAGCCCGGAGACAGGGGGCGGTTCACCCCTCCACTTT.

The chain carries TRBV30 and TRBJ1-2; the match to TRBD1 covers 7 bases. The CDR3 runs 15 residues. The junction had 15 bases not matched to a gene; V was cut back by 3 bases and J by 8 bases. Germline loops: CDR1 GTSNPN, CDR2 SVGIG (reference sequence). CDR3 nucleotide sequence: TGTGCCTGGAGGTTCTCCGGGACAGAGGTAGGGGGCTACACCTTC. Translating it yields CAWRFSGTEVGGYTF.

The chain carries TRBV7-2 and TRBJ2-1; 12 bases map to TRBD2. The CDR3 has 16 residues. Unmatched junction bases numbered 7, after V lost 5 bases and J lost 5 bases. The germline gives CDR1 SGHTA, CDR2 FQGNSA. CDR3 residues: CASSPSSGGAHNEQFF. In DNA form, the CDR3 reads TGTGCCAGCAGCCCATCTAGCGGGGGGGCCCACAATGAGCAGTTCTTC.

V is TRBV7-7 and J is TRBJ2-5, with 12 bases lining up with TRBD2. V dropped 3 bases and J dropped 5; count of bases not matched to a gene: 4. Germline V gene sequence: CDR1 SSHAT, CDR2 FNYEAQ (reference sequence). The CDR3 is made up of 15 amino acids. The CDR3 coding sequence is TGTGCCAGCAGCTTGACTAGCGGGAGAGGGGAGACCCAGTACTTC. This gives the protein CASSLTSGRGETQYF.

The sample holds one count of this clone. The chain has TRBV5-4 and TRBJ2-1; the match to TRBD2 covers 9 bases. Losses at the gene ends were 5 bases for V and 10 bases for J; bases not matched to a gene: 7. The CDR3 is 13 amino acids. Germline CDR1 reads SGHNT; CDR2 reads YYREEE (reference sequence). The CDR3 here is CASRNLAGYEQFF. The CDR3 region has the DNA TGTGCCAGCAGAAACCTAGCGGGGTACGAGCAGTTCTTC. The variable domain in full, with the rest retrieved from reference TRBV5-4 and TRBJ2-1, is ETGVTQSPTHLIKTRGQQVTLRCSSQSGHNTVSWYQQALGQGPQFIFQYYREEENGRGNFPPRFSGLQFPNYSSELNVNALELDDSALYLCASRNLAGYEQFFGPGTRLTVL.

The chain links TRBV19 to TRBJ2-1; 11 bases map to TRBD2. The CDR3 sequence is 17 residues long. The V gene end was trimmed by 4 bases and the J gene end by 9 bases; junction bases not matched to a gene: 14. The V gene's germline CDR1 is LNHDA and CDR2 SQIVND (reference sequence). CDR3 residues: CASSRTSTSGSRSEQFF. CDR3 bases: TGTGCCAGTAGTAGGACCTCAACTAGCGGGAGTAGGAGTGAGCAGTTCTTC.

CDR3 in amino acids: CASKQGMNTEAFF. For the CDR3, the DNA is TGTGCCAGCAAGCAGGGGATGAACACTGAAGCTTTCTTT. V gene TRBV6-5 combines with J gene TRBJ1-1, with D perhaps matching TRBD1 (6 bases). Trimming cost V 7 bases and J 0 bases, with 9 bases left between them. CDR3 length: 13 residues. Germline CDR1 is MNHEY and CDR2 is SVGAGI.

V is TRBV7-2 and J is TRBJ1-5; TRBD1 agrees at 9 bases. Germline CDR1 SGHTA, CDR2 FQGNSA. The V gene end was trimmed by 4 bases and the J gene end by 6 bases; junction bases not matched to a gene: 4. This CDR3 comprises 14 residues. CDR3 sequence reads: CASSSQGAGQPQHF. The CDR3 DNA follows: TGTGCCAGCAGCTCACAGGGGGCTGGTCAGCCCCAGCATTTT.

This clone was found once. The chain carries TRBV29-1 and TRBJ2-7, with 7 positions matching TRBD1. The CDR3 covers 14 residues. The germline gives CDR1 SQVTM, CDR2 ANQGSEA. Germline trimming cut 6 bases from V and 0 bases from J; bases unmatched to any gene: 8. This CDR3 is CSVRTGTASYEQYF. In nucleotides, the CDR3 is TGCAGCGTCAGAACCGGGACAGCCTCCTACGAGCAGTACTTC.

CDR3 protein: CASGRNQPQHF. CDR3 DNA sequence: TGCGCCAGCGGTCGCAATCAGCCCCAGCATTTT. The chain is built from TRBV10-1 and TRBJ1-5; no clear D. V lost 8 bases and J lost 2, with 4 bases in between. CDR1 is WNHNN and CDR2 is SYGVQD in the germline V gene (reference sequence). This CDR3 has 11 amino acids.

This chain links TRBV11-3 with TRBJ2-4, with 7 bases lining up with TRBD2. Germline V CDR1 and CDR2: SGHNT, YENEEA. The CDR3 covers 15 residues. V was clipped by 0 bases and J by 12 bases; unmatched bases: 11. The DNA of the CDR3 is TGTGCCAGCAGCTTAGATACAGGCGGCGGGAGACATCAGTACTTC. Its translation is CASSLDTGGGRHQYF.

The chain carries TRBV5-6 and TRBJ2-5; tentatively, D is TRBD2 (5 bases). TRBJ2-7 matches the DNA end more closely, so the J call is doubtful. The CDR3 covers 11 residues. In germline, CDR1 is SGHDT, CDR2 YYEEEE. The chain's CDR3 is CASSHRGEQYF. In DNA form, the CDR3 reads TGTGCCAGCAGCCACCGGGGCGAGCAGTACTTC.

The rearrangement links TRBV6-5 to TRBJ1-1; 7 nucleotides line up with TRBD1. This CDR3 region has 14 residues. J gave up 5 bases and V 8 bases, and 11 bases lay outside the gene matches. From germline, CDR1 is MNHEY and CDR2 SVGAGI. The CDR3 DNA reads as TGTGCCAGCGGAGGGGGCGCCCCTAGGACTGAAGCTTTCTTT. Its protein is CASGGGAPRTEAFF.

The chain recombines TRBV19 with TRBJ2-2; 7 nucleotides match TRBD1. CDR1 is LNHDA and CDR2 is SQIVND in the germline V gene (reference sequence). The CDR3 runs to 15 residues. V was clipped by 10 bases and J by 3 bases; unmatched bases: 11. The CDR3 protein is CATPPGQTYTGELFF. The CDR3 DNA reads TGTGCCACCCCCCCGGGACAGACTTACACCGGGGAGCTGTTTTTT.

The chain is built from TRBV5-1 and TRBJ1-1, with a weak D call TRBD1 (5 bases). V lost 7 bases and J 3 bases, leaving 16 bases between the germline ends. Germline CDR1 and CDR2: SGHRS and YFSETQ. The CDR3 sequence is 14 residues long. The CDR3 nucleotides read TGCGCCAGCGCGGTCGGGGGAATGGACACTGAAGCTTTCTTT. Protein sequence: CASAVGGMDTEAFF.

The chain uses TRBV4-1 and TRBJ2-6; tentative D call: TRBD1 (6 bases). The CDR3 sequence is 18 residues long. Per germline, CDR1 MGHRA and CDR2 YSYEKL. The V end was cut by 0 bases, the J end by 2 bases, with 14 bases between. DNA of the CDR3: TGCGCCAGCAGCCAAGATTTGGTGGGGGCGGCTGGGGCCAACGTCCTGACTTTC. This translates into CASSQDLVGAAGANVLTF.

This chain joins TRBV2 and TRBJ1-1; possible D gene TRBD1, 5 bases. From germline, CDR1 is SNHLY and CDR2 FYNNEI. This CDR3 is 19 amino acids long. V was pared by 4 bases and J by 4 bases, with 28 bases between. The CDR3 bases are TGTGCCAGCAGTGCAGGGATCGGTGGATTAGACCCTCGGGTCACTGAAGCTTTCTTT. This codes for CASSAGIGGLDPRVTEAFF.

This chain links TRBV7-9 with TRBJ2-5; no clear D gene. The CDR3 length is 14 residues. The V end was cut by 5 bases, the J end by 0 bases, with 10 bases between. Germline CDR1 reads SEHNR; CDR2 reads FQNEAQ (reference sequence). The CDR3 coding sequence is TGTGCCAGCAGCCCACAGAGGAACCAAGAGACCCAGTACTTC. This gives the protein CASSPQRNQETQYF.

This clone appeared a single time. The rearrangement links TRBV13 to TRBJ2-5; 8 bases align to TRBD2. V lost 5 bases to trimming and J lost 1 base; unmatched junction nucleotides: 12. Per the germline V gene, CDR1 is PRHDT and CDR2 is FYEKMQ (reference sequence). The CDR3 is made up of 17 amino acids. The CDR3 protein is CASSRAAVAGSQETQYF. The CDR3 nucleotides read TGTGCCAGCAGCCGTGCCGCGGTAGCGGGATCCCAAGAGACCCAGTACTTC.

The CDR3 reads CASSLQDGHTQYF. The CDR3, as DNA: TGTGCCAGCAGCTTACAGGATGGACATACGCAGTATTTT. The chain couples TRBV7-3 to TRBJ2-3; D is uncertain. The CDR3 extends over 13 amino acids. The ends were cut back, 2 bases at V and 7 bases at J, with 10 bases in the middle. The V gene's germline CDR1 is SGHTA and CDR2 FQGTGA.

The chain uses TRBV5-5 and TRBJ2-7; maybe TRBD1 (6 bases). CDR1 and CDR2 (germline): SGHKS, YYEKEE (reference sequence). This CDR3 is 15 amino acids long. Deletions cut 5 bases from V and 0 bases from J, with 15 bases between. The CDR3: CASRYRTASSYEQYF. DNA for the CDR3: TGTGCCAGCAGGTATCGGACAGCCTCCTCCTACGAGCAGTACTTC.

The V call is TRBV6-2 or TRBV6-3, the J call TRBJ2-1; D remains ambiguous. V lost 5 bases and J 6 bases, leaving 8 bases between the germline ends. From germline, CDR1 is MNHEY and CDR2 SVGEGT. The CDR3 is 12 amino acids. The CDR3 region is CASSPALNEQFF. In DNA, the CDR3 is TGTGCCAGCAGTCCCGCCCTCAATGAGCAGTTCTTC.

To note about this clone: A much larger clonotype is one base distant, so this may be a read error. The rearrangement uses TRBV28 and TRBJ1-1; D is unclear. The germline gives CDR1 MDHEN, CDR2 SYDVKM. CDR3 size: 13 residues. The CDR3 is CTSSFSMNTEAFF. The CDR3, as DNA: TGTACCAGCAGTTTTAGTATGAACACTGAAGCTTTCTTT.